A selection of T cell receptor beta chains follows, all from one sample in a study of T cell responses to AZD1222 COVID-19 vaccine. TCRdb's table, derived via immunoSEQ multiplex PCR, lists solely in-frame clones and lacks some. Altogether approximately 97,000 clones are present, roughly nine tenths being singletons, with the ten largest covering approximately 8.3%. The sample in question was peripheral blood, obtained on day 0 of AZD1222 vaccination. The receptors derive from an adult in good health. Each CDR3 is given with its conserved first and last residue. Each record gives: clone size, J gene, D gene, V gene, CDR3 DNA, CDR3 protein. The D gene is left open where the match is weak. The size of a clone is reported for some rows only, either as once, few or many, or as a class for expanded clones.

clone size: .; J gene: TRBJ2-7; D gene: TRBD2; V gene: TRBV7-9; CDR3 DNA: TGTGCCAGCAGCTCCCCCCCTAGCGGGAGTTACGAGCAGTACTTC; CDR3 protein: CASSSPPSGSYEQYF
clone size: .; J gene: TRBJ2-7; D gene: TRBD1; V gene: TRBV28; CDR3 DNA: TGTGCCAGCAGGTCCCCGGGACAGAGCTCCTACGAGCAGTACTTC; CDR3 protein: CASRSPGQSSYEQYF
clone size: .; J gene: TRBJ2-5; D gene: .; V gene: TRBV9; CDR3 DNA: TGTGCCAGCAGCGTAGGGCAGGGGCAGACCCAGTACTTC; CDR3 protein: CASSVGQGQTQYF
clone size: .; J gene: TRBJ1-5; D gene: TRBD1; V gene: TRBV30; CDR3 DNA: TGTGCCTGGATTGTACCCCCTCCGGGACAGGGGATTTTGGACAATCAGCCCCAGCATTTT; CDR3 protein: CAWIVPPPGQGILDNQPQHF
clone size: .; J gene: TRBJ2-5; D gene: TRBD2; V gene: TRBV6-4; CDR3 DNA: TGTGCCAGCAGTGACGCGTCTAGCGGGGGGCCCCAAGAGACCCAGTACTTC; CDR3 protein: CASSDASSGGPQETQYF
clone size: .; J gene: TRBJ1-5; D gene: .; V gene: TRBV6-6; CDR3 DNA: TGTGCCAGCAGTTCCGGTGGAGGGGTGGATCAGCCCCAGCATTTT; CDR3 protein: CASSSGGGVDQPQHF
clone size: .; J gene: TRBJ1-1; D gene: .; V gene: TRBV3-1/TRBV3-2; CDR3 DNA: TGTGCCAGCAGCCAACTGGGAGACGACACTGAAGCTTTCTTT; CDR3 protein: CASSQLGDDTEAFF
clone size: .; J gene: TRBJ1-6; D gene: TRBD1; V gene: TRBV7-9; CDR3 DNA: TGTGCCAGCAGCTTTGGGACAGGGGTTAATTCACCCCTCCACTTT; CDR3 protein: CASSFGTGVNSPLHF
clone size: .; J gene: TRBJ1-2; D gene: .; V gene: TRBV12-3/TRBV12-4; CDR3 DNA: TGTGCCAGCAGTTGGGGGCTTGGCTACACCTTC; CDR3 protein: CASSWGLGYTF
clone size: .; J gene: TRBJ2-3; D gene: TRBD2; V gene: TRBV3-1/TRBV3-2; CDR3 DNA: TGTGCCAGCAGCCGGATGACTAGCGGCGACGATACGCAGTATTTT; CDR3 protein: CASSRMTSGDDTQYF
clone size: .; J gene: TRBJ2-2; D gene: TRBD1; V gene: TRBV29-1; CDR3 DNA: TGCAGCGTGGAAGGACAGGGGGCCGGGGAGCTGTTTTTT; CDR3 protein: CSVEGQGAGELFF
clone size: .; J gene: TRBJ2-1; D gene: .; V gene: TRBV5-1; CDR3 DNA: TGCGCCAGCAGCCCCCAAGGGTGGGATGAGCAGTTCTTC; CDR3 protein: CASSPQGWDEQFF
clone size: .; J gene: TRBJ2-7; D gene: .; V gene: TRBV6-5; CDR3 DNA: TGTGCCAGCAAAGCAGGGGGGAGCTACGAGCAGTACTTC; CDR3 protein: CASKAGGSYEQYF
clone size: .; J gene: TRBJ1-2; D gene: .; V gene: TRBV28; CDR3 DNA: TGTGCCAGCAGTGGGGGGGTTCCTAACTATGGCTACACCTTC; CDR3 protein: CASSGGVPNYGYTF
clone size: .; J gene: TRBJ1-4; D gene: .; V gene: TRBV9; CDR3 DNA: TGTGCCAGCAGCTTAGCGGGTACTGAAAAACTGTTTTTT; CDR3 protein: CASSLAGTEKLFF
clone size: .; J gene: TRBJ1-3; D gene: .; V gene: TRBV28; CDR3 DNA: TGTGCCAGCAGATTCGAACTGAGCTCTGGAAACACCATATATTTT; CDR3 protein: CASRFELSSGNTIYF
clone size: .; J gene: TRBJ1-6; D gene: TRBD1; V gene: TRBV28; CDR3 DNA: TGTGCCAGCAGTGGGACAGGTAGTAATTCACCCCTCCACTTT; CDR3 protein: CASSGTGSNSPLHF
clone size: once; J gene: TRBJ2-1; D gene: .; V gene: TRBV12-5; CDR3 DNA: TGTGCTAGTGGTTTGGTTATATCTAGTAACTTCAATGAGCAGTTCTTC; CDR3 protein: CASGLVISSNFNEQFF
clone size: .; J gene: TRBJ2-2; D gene: TRBD2; V gene: TRBV11-2; CDR3 DNA: TGTGCCAGCACGTCCGGGACTAGCGGGAGGGACACCGGGGAGCTGTTTTTT; CDR3 protein: CASTSGTSGRDTGELFF